A single sample gave rise to the 22 T cell receptor beta chains below, sequenced in a study of blood T cell repertoires in COVID-19 (dated by TCRdb to 2019 to 2021). Library preparation used the immunoSEQ multiplex PCR assay. TCRdb's version of the immuneACCESS table is confined to in-frame rearrangements and falls short of the full clone set. An unresolved V gene accounts for under half of the shortfall where checked; the remainder is of unknown origin. Across this sample there are 140,000 or so clones, with over 70% seen only once. In total, the top ten clones hold under 10% of the sample. The sample comprised peripheral blood. The receptors come from a man aged 50 to 59 with active or convalescent COVID-19.

This rearrangement joins TRBV10-1 to TRBJ2-7, with 7 bases matching TRBD2. The V segment lost 2 bases and the J segment 1 base; nucleotides outside the gene matches: 5. Per germline, CDR1 WNHNN and CDR2 SYGVQD (reference sequence). The CDR3 has 15 residues. The DNA for the CDR3 is TGCGCCAGCAGTGAGGAGCGGGACCAATCCTACGAGCAGTACTTC. This gives the protein CASSEERDQSYEQYF.

The V gene is TRBV12-5, the J gene TRBJ1-2, with D perhaps matching TRBD1 (6 bases). The CDR3 spans 12 residues. Germline CDR1 and CDR2: LGHNT and FRNRAP. Trimming cost V 4 bases and J 13 bases, with 16 bases left between them. This chain's CDR3 is CASGSAGTPGTF. The CDR3, as DNA: TGTGCTAGTGGTTCGGCCGGGACACCAGGCACCTTC.

The genes are TRBV19 and TRBJ1-6, with 7 bases fitting TRBD1. The CDR3 is made up of 17 amino acids. CDR1 and CDR2 from the germline V gene are LNHDA and SQIVND (reference sequence). With 6 bases clipped from V and 7 bases from J, the junction kept 15 bases outside the gene matches. CDR3 in DNA: TGTGCCAGTAGGGACCAACAGTGGGCAGGGGGAAATTCACCCCTCCACTTT. Translation gives CASRDQQWAGGNSPLHF.

The rearrangement uses TRBV19 and TRBJ2-2, with D perhaps matching TRBD1 (5 bases). This CDR3 is built from 15 residues. Germline assignment: CDR1 LNHDA and CDR2 SQIVND (reference sequence). V was shortened by 3 bases and J by 7 bases, with 15 bases between the two germline ends. The CDR3 spells CASSIATGIFGELFF. The CDR3 bases are TGTGCCAGTAGTATTGCCACAGGAATCTTCGGGGAGCTGTTTTTT.

The chain carries TRBV5-1 and TRBJ2-7; 9 bases match TRBD2. Germline loops: CDR1 SGHRS, CDR2 YFSETQ. J lost 3 bases, V lost 3 bases, and 7 bases had no gene match. CDR3 size: 15 residues. The DNA for the CDR3 is TGCGCCAGCAGCTACCCCGGACTAGCGCACTACGAGCAGTACTTC. It yields the protein CASSYPGLAHYEQYF.

There are a few counts of this clone. The chain combines TRBV28 with TRBJ2-1; 8 bases line up with TRBD1. CDR1 and CDR2 (germline): MDHEN, SYDVKM. The length of the CDR3 is 14 residues. V was pared by 7 bases and J by 5 bases, with 7 bases of the junction left unmatched. The CDR3 sequence is CASTPTGVNNEQFF. DNA of the CDR3: TGTGCCAGCACCCCGACAGGGGTGAACAATGAGCAGTTCTTC.

This sequence joins TRBV6-5 and TRBJ1-1; D remains ambiguous. V lost 6 bases and J 0 bases, leaving 8 bases between the germline ends. CDR1 is MNHEY, CDR2 SVGAGI, per germline. The CDR3 spans 13 residues. CDR3 nucleotides: TGTGCCAGCAGGGAGGGCCTGAACACTGAAGCTTTCTTT. Translation: CASREGLNTEAFF.

The chain links TRBV7-9 to TRBJ1-1; D unresolved. Trimming left V 6 bases short and J 0 bases short, with 11 bases between. The CDR3 is 14 residues long. Germline V gene lookup returns CDR1 SEHNR and CDR2 FQNEAQ (reference sequence). The CDR3 is CASSSNPMNTEAFF. In nucleotides, the CDR3 is TGTGCCAGCAGTTCCAATCCCATGAACACTGAAGCTTTCTTT.

CDR3 DNA: TGTGCCAGCAGTTACTCGGGGGGAAGAGCCGGCTACACCTTC. Translated: CASSYSGGRAGYTF. The chain joins TRBV6-5 to TRBJ1-2; TRBD1 is a possible D gene (5 bases). CDR3 length: 14 amino acids. Trimming took 0 bases from V and 8 from J, leaving 13 bases between them. The germline CDR1 and CDR2 sequences are MNHEY and SVGAGI.

This clone came up a few times. The chain carries TRBV7-7 and TRBJ2-2; TRBD1 aligns across 11 bases. The CDR3 covers 15 residues. The J segment lost 4 bases and the V segment lost 3 bases, leaving 1 base of the junction unmatched. CDR1 and CDR2 (germline): SSHAT, FNYEAQ (reference sequence). The CDR3 DNA follows: TGTGCCAGCAGCTTCGGGACAGGGGGCACCGGGGAGCTGTTTTTT. Translation: CASSFGTGGTGELFF.

This chain links TRBV28 with TRBJ1-4, with a tentative D call TRBD1 (6 bases). The CDR3 sequence is 15 residues long. Per germline, CDR1 MDHEN and CDR2 SYDVKM. V was pared by 8 bases and J by 3 bases, with 16 bases between. The CDR3 DNA reads as TGTGCCAGCTCGTCCACAGGGAAGGCTAATGAAAAACTGTTTTTT. Protein product: CASSSTGKANEKLFF. The whole variable domain, filled in from reference TRBV28 and TRBJ1-4, reads DVKVTQSSRYLVKRTGEKVFLECVQDMDHENMFWYRQDPGLGLRLIYFSYDVKMKEKGDIPEGYSVSREKKERFSLILESASTNQTSMYLCASSSTGKANEKLFFGSGTQLSVL.

This clone was observed a few times. The chain uses TRBV7-8 and TRBJ2-2; TRBD1 is a possible D gene (8 bases). This CDR3 contains 16 residues. V was pared by 4 bases and J by 3 bases, with 15 bases between. Germline V gives CDR1 SGHVS, CDR2 FQNEAQ. In nucleotides, the CDR3 is TGTGCCAGCAGCTCGCGGACAGGGAGGGACACCGGGGAGCTGTTTTTT. This encodes CASSSRTGRDTGELFF.

This chain links TRBV25-1 with TRBJ1-1, with 7 bases aligning to TRBD1. The CDR3 length is 12 residues. With 4 bases clipped from V and 6 bases from J, the junction kept 2 bases outside the gene matches. The germline gives CDR1 MGHDK, CDR2 SYGVNS. The CDR3 spells CASSGQGPEAFF. The CDR3 bases are TGTGCCAGCAGTGGACAGGGCCCTGAAGCTTTCTTT. The full variable domain, in which reference TRBV25-1 and TRBJ1-1 provide the parts outside the CDR3, is EADIYQTPRYLVIGTGKKITLECSQTMGHDKMYWYQQDPGMELHLIHYSYGVNSTEKGDLSSESTVSRIRTEHFPLTLESARPSHTSQYLCASSGQGPEAFFGQGTRLTVV.

Turning to this clone: A read error may account for a junction end that differs from germline. The J gene is TRBJ2-1, the V gene TRBV27, with TRBD2 matching over 7 bases. The CDR3 runs to 13 residues. Germline CDR1 and CDR2: MNHEY and SMNVEV (reference sequence). In DNA form, the CDR3 reads TGTGCCAGCAGGACCCTCGGTAGGACTAGTCCTGTCTTC. Its translation: CASRTLGRTSPVF.

The CDR3 reads CASSLVQGAFNEQFF. The DNA of the CDR3 is TGCGCCAGCAGCTTGGTACAGGGGGCGTTCAATGAGCAGTTCTTC. V is TRBV5-1 and J is TRBJ2-1; 9 bases map to TRBD1. The CDR3 length is 15 residues. Germline V gene data show CDR1 as SGHRS and CDR2 as YFSETQ. V shed 0 bases, J shed 6 bases, and the junction held 4 bases outside the gene matches.

This clone was detected only once. The gene calls are TRBV2 and TRBJ2-5, with TRBD2 matching 9 bases. The ends lost 1 base at V and 5 bases at J; junction bases unmatched: 11. CDR3 size: 17 residues. Germline CDR1 SNHLY, CDR2 FYNNEI. The DNA for the CDR3 is TGTGCCAGCAGTGAAGGTTCCCTCGGGACTAGCAGGGAGACCCAGTACTTC. Protein product: CASSEGSLGTSRETQYF. Combining the CDR3 with reference TRBV2 and TRBJ2-5 gives the whole variable domain EPEVTQTPSHQVTQMGQEVILRCVPISNHLYFYWYRQILGQKVEFLVSFYNNEISEKSEIFDDQFSVERPDGSNFTLKIRSTKLEDSAMYFCASSEGSLGTSRETQYFGPGTRLLVL.

This chain connects TRBV6-6 to TRBJ1-6; D is unresolved. Germline V lookup: CDR1 MNHNY, CDR2 SVGAGI (reference sequence). The CDR3 contains 16 residues. V was shortened by 0 bases and J by 6 bases, with 12 bases between the two germline ends. In nucleotides, the CDR3 is TGTGCCAGCAGTTACTCCGGCGGGCAGTTTAATTCACCCCTCCACTTT. Translated, it gives CASSYSGGQFNSPLHF.

Concerning this clone: The sample carries other DNA sequences with the same CDR3. The V and J genes are TRBV28 and TRBJ1-2; 8 positions agree with TRBD1. The CDR3 has 14 residues. Germline lookup yields CDR1 MDHEN and CDR2 SYDVKM. V was pared by 6 bases and J by 1 base, with 4 bases of the junction left unmatched. DNA of the CDR3: TGTGCCAGCAGCACAGGGGGTGATAACTATGGCTACACCTTC. This encodes CASSTGGDNYGYTF.

The genes are TRBV7-3 and TRBJ2-2; the match to TRBD1 covers 9 bases. The trim removed 5 bases at V and 3 bases at J, leaving 4 bases unmatched. This CDR3 comprises 15 residues. Germline lookup yields CDR1 SGHTA and CDR2 FQGTGA. The CDR3 bases are TGTGCCAGCAGCCTGGGGACAGGGTACACCGGGGAGCTGTTTTTT. Translation gives CASSLGTGYTGELFF.

Turning to this clone: At the DNA level, this CDR3 is encoded by other sequences in the same sample as well. This sequence joins TRBV7-3 and TRBJ2-3, with 8 bases fitting TRBD2. The CDR3 is 15 amino acids. V dropped 5 bases and J dropped 1; count of bases not matched to a gene: 5. CDR1 SGHTA and CDR2 FQGTGA come from the germline V gene. The CDR3 sequence: CASSPTGGGTDTQYF. The CDR3 DNA reads TGTGCCAGCAGCCCTACGGGGGGGGGCACAGATACGCAGTATTTT.

This clone appeared a single time. This rearrangement joins TRBV27 to TRBJ1-1; 8 bases are a match to TRBD1. Unmatched junction bases numbered 6, after V lost 5 bases and J lost 4 bases. Per germline, CDR1 MNHEY and CDR2 SMNVEV (reference sequence). The CDR3 is 14 amino acids. CDR3 nucleotides: TGTGCCAGCAGTCCCAGGGGGCGAGTCACTGAAGCTTTCTTT. It yields the protein CASSPRGRVTEAFF.

This clone has just a few counts. The chain recombines TRBV5-5 with TRBJ1-1; 9 nucleotides match TRBD1. The V gene's germline CDR1 is SGHKS and CDR2 YYEKEE (reference sequence). With V trimmed by 4 bases and J by 4 bases, 14 bases remained unmatched. The CDR3 is made up of 17 amino acids. Here the CDR3 reads CASSPWDRDPLGTEAFF. CDR3 sequence (DNA): TGTGCCAGCAGCCCCTGGGACAGGGACCCCTTGGGCACTGAAGCTTTCTTT.